The present T cell receptor beta chain was sequenced within a study of beta chain features in type 1 diabetes. On this clone itself: Its specificity is unknown.

Reverse transcribing all isolated RNA meant expressed TCRB transcripts were sequenced. TCRdb keeps only in-frame clones here, not all; method: immunoSEQ multiplex PCR. The table lists around 340,000 clones, about a tenth of them singletons. CDR1 is SGHRS and CDR2 is YFSETQ in the germline V gene. This CDR3 is 14 amino acids long. The V and J ends lost 3 bases and 5 bases, in that order; junction bases with no gene match: 4. Study-wide findings and caveats: All four CD4+ subsets from Type 1 diabetes patients carried moderately but significantly shorter TCRB CDR3s.

The source is a man aged 25 to 40 with type 1 diabetes. Sequencing was done on a sample of central memory CD4+ T cells from blood. The rearrangement uses TRBV5-1 and TRBJ2-1, with 8 bases matching TRBD1. CDR3 DNA: TGCGCCAGCAGCTCGGGGACAGGCGACAATGAGCAGTTCTTC. This sequence encodes CASSSGTGDNEQFF.